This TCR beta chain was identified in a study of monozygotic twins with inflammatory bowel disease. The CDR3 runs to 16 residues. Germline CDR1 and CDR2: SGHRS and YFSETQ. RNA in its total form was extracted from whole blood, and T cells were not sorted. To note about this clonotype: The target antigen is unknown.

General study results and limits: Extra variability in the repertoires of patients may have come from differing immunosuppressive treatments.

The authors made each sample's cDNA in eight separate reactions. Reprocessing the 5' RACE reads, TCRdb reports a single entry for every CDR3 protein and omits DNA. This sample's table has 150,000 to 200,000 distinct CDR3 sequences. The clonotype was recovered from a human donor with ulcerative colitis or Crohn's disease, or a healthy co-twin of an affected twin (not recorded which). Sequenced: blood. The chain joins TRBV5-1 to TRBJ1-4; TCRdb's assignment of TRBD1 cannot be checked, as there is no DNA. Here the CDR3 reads CASSLAGPGQGQKLFF.